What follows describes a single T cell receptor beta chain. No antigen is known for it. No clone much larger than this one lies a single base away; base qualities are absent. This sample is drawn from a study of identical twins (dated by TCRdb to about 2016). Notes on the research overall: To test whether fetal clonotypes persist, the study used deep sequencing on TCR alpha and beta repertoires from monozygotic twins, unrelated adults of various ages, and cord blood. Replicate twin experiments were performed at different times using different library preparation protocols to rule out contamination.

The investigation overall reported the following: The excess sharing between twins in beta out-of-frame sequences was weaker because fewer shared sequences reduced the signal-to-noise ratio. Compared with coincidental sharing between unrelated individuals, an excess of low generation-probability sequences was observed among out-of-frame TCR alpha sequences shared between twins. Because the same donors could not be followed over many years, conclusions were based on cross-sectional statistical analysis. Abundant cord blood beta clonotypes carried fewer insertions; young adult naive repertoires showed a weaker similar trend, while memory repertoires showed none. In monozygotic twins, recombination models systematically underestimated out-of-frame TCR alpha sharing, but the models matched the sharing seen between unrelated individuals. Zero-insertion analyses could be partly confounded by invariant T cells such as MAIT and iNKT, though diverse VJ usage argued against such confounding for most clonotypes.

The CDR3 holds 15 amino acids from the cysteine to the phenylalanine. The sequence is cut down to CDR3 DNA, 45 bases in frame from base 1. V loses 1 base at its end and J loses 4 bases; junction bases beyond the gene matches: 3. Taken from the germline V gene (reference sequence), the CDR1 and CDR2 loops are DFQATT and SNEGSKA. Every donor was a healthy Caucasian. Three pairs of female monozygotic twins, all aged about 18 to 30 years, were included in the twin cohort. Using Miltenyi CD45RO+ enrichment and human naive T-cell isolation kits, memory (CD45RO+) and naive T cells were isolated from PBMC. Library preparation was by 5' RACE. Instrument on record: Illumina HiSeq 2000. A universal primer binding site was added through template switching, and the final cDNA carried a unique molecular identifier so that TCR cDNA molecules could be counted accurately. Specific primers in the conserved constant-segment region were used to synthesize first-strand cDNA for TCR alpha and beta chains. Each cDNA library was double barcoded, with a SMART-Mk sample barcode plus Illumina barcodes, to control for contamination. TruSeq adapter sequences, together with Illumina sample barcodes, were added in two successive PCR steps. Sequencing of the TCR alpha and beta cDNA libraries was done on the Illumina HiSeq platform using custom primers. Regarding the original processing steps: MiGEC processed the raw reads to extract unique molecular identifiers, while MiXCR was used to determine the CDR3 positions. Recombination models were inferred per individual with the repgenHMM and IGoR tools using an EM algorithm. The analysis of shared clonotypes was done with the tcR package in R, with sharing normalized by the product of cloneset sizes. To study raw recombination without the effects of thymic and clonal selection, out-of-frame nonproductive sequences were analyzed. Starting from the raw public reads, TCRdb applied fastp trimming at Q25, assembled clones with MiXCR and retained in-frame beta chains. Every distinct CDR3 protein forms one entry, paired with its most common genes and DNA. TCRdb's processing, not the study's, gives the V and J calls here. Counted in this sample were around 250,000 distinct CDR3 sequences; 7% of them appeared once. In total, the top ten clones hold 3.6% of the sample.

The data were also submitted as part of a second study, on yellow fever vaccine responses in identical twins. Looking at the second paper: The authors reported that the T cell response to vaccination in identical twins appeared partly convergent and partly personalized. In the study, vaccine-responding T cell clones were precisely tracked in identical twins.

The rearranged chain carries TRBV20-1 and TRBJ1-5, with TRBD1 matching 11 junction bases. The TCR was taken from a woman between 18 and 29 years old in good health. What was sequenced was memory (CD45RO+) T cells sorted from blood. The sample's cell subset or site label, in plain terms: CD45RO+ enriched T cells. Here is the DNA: TGCAGTGCTAGAGCCGGACAGGGGGCAAATCAGCCCCAGCATTTT. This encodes CSARAGQGANQPQHF.